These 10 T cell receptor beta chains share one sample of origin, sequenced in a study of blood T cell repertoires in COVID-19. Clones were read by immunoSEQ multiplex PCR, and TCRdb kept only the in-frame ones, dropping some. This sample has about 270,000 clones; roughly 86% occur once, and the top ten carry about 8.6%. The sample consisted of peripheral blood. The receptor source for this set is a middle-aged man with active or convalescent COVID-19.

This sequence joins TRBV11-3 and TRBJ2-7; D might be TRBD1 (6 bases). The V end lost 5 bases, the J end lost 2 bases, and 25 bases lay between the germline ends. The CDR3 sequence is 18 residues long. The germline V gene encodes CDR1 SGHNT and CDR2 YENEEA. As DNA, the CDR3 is TGTGCCAGCAGCACCCTACTGGGGGCTGCCGGGGCCCCCTACGAGCAGTACTTC. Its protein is CASSTLLGAAGAPYEQYF.

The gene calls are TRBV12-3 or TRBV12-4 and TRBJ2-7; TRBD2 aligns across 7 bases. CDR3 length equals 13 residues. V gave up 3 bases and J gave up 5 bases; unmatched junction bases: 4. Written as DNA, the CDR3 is TGTGCCAGCAGTTTGGGGAGGGCCCACGAGCAGTACTTC. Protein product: CASSLGRAHEQYF.

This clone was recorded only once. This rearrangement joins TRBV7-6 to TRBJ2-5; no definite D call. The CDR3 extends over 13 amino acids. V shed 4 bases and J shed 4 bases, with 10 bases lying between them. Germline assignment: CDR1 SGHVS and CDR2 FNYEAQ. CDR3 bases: TGTGCCAGCAGCTCATTGGGCACAGAGACCCAGTACTTC. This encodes CASSSLGTETQYF.

The CDR3 region has the DNA TGTGCCAGTAGTCCAGGACTAGCGGGAGTGGGGACCCAGTACTTC. It encodes CASSPGLAGVGTQYF. This chain connects TRBV19 to TRBJ2-5; 13 positions agree with TRBD2. The CDR3 has 15 amino acids. Trimming took 5 bases from V and 7 from J; bases not matched to a gene: 7. In germline, CDR1 is LNHDA, CDR2 SQIVND (reference sequence).

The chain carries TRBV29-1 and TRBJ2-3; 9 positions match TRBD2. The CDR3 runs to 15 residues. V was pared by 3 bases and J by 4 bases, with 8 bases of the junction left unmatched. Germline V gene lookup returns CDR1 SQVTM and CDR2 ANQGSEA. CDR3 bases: TGCAGCGTTGATAGGCCAGCGGGAGGAGCAGATACGCAGTATTTT. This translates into CSVDRPAGGADTQYF.

The DNA of the CDR3 is TGTGCCAGTAGTATAGCCAGGGGGCGCACCGGGGAGCTGTTTTTT. Its translation is CASSIARGRTGELFF. The J gene is TRBJ2-2, the V gene TRBV19, with 8 bases aligning to TRBD1. V shed 1 base and J 4 bases; nucleotides not matched to a gene: 2. Germline V CDR1 and CDR2: LNHDA, SQIVND (reference sequence). The CDR3 length is 15 residues. The whole variable domain, remainder taken from reference TRBV19 and TRBJ2-2, is DGGITQSPKYLFRKEGQNVTLSCEQNLNHDAMYWYRQDPGQGLRLIYYSQIVNDFQKGDIAEGYSVSREKKESFPLTVTSAQKNPTAFYLCASSIARGRTGELFFGEGSRLTVL.

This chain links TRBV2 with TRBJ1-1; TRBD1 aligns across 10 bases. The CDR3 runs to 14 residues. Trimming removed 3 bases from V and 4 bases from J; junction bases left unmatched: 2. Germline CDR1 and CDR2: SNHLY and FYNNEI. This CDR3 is CASSERTGGTEAFF. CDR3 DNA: TGTGCCAGCAGTGAGAGGACAGGGGGCACTGAAGCTTTCTTT. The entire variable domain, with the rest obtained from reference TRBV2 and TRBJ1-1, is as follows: EPEVTQTPSHQVTQMGQEVILRCVPISNHLYFYWYRQILGQKVEFLVSFYNNEISEKSEIFDDQFSVERPDGSNFTLKIRSTKLEDSAMYFCASSERTGGTEAFFGQGTRLTVV.

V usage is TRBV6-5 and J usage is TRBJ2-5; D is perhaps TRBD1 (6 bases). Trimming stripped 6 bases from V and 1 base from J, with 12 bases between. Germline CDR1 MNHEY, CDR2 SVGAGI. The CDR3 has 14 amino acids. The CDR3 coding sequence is TGTGCCAGCAGCCGGGACACACCCCAAGAGACCCAGTACTTC. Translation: CASSRDTPQETQYF.

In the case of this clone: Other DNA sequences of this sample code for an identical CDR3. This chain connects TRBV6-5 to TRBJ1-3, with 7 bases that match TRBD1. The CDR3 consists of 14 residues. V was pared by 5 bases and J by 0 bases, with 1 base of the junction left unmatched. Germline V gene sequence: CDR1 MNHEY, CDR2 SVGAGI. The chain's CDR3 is CASSRQGSGNTIYF. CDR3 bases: TGTGCCAGCAGTAGACAGGGCTCTGGAAACACCATATATTTT.

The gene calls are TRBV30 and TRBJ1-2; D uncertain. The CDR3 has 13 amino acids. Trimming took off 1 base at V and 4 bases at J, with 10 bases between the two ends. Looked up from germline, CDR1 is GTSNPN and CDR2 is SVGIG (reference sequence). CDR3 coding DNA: TGTGCCTGGAGTGGAGGTGTGAGCTATGGCTACACCTTC. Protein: CAWSGGVSYGYTF.